One sample yielded the 18 T cell receptor beta chains listed below, sequenced in a study of technical replicates of blood from several donors. Generated by immunoSEQ multiplex PCR, the TCRdb table keeps only in-frame clones and is missing some. This sample yields 85,000 to 100,000 clones, of which about 94% are seen a single time; approximately 0.2% belongs to the top ten. Specimen: T cells isolated from PBMCs. These receptors originate from a human donor in good health.

The chain links TRBV9 to TRBJ2-1; TRBD2 agrees at 8 bases. There are 16 residues in the CDR3. Germline CDR1 and CDR2: SGDLS and YYNGEE. Unmatched junction bases numbered 7, after V lost 4 bases and J lost 1 base. In nucleotides, the CDR3 is TGTGCCAGCAGCCCGGGGGGGGAAAGGTCCTACAATGAGCAGTTCTTC. Amino acid sequence: CASSPGGERSYNEQFF.

The rearrangement links TRBV27 to TRBJ1-1; D gene ambiguous. The CDR3 is made up of 12 amino acids. Germline CDR1 reads MNHEY; CDR2 reads SMNVEV (reference sequence). The V and J ends lost 7 bases and 3 bases respectively, with 9 bases between them. CDR3 DNA sequence: TGTGCCAGCATTGGAACAGACACTGAAGCTTTCTTT. It specifies CASIGTDTEAFF.

The rearrangement joins TRBV6-6 to TRBJ2-7; weak D call: TRBD1 (6 bases). The CDR3 has 14 amino acids. V was pared by 5 bases and J by 1 base, with 12 bases between. Per germline, CDR1 MNHNY and CDR2 SVGAGI (reference sequence). CDR3 nucleotide sequence: TGTGCCAGCAGTACTCGGGACACATCCTACGAGCAGTACTTC. Translated, it gives CASSTRDTSYEQYF.

This chain links TRBV19 with TRBJ1-2; the match to TRBD1 covers 10 bases. CDR3 length: 13 amino acids. CDR1 and CDR2 from the germline V gene are LNHDA and SQIVND (reference sequence). V was pared by 5 bases and J by 7 bases, with 4 bases of the junction left unmatched. CDR3 sequence: CASSRDRGGGYTF. In DNA form, the CDR3 reads TGTGCCAGTAGTCGGGACAGGGGAGGTGGCTACACCTTC.

This chain uses TRBV14 with TRBJ2-3; D gene unclear. Germline values: CDR1 SGHDN, CDR2 FVKESK. The CDR3 runs 16 residues. V was shortened by 5 bases and J by 1 base, with 16 bases between the two germline ends. The CDR3: CASSYVVGAGTDTQYF. CDR3 DNA sequence: TGTGCCAGCAGCTACGTTGTAGGAGCCGGCACAGATACGCAGTATTTT.

The V gene is TRBV18, the J gene TRBJ1-4, with no clear D. CDR3 size: 15 residues. Germline V gene sequence: CDR1 KGHSH, CDR2 LQKENI. V lost 3 bases and J 0 bases, leaving 8 bases between the germline ends. CDR3 DNA: TGTGCCAGCTCACCCCGGGAGGCAACTAATGAAAAACTGTTTTTT. Translation gives CASSPREATNEKLFF.

DNA for the CDR3: TGTGCCAGCAGCTTAAGAGCGGGAGAAGAGACCCAGTACTTC. Translated, it gives CASSLRAGEETQYF. The rearrangement uses TRBV11-2 and TRBJ2-5, with 8 nucleotides matching TRBD2. V shed 2 bases, J shed 3 bases, and the junction held 2 bases outside the gene matches. The CDR3 runs 14 residues. The germline CDR1 and CDR2 sequences are SGHAT and FQNNGV.

The gene calls are TRBV9 and TRBJ1-3; maybe TRBD1 (5 bases). Germline CDR1 SGDLS, CDR2 YYNGEE. The CDR3 is 15 amino acids. Trimming stripped 2 bases from V and 0 bases from J, with 9 bases between. This CDR3 reads CASSVDTGSGNTIYF. The CDR3 region has the DNA TGTGCCAGCAGCGTCGATACAGGCTCTGGAAACACCATATATTTT.

The rearrangement uses TRBV7-9 and TRBJ1-1; unclear D gene. Trimming shortened V by 0 bases and J by 1 base, and 3 bases separated the two germline ends. CDR1 is SEHNR and CDR2 is FQNEAQ in the germline V gene (reference sequence). CDR3 length equals 13 residues. This CDR3 reads CASSLAQNTEAFF. CDR3 DNA: TGTGCCAGCAGCTTAGCCCAGAACACTGAAGCTTTCTTT.

The gene calls are TRBV28 and TRBJ1-1; a weak D match, TRBD1 (5 bases). The CDR3 sequence is 15 residues long. Per the germline V gene, CDR1 is MDHEN and CDR2 is SYDVKM. Trimming stripped 6 bases from V and 1 base from J, with 15 bases between. The CDR3 sequence is CASRGGEGQNTEAFF. The DNA for the CDR3 is TGTGCCAGCAGGGGGGGGGAGGGCCAGAACACTGAAGCTTTCTTT.

V gene TRBV27 combines with J gene TRBJ2-2; TRBD2 aligns across 14 bases. Germline V gene lookup returns CDR1 MNHEY and CDR2 SMNVEV (reference sequence). This CDR3 region has 15 residues. The junction had 0 bases not matched to a gene; V was cut back by 6 bases and J by 3 bases. CDR3 sequence (DNA): TGTGCCAGCAGGGGACTAGCGGGAGACACCGGGGAGCTGTTTTTT. It codes for CASRGLAGDTGELFF.

This clone came up a few times. The V call is TRBV10-3, the J call TRBJ1-1, with 8 bases that match TRBD1. Trimming cost V 9 bases and J 10 bases; bases outside gene matches: 7. This CDR3 has 11 amino acids. CDR1 is ENHRY and CDR2 is SYGVKD in the germline V gene. CDR3 in amino acids: CAINQGAGAFF. The CDR3 region has the DNA TGTGCCATTAATCAGGGGGCTGGAGCTTTCTTT.

The chain links TRBV19 to TRBJ1-5, with TRBD1 as a possible D gene (5 bases). Germline loops: CDR1 LNHDA, CDR2 SQIVND (reference sequence). The CDR3 is 14 residues long. Trimming removed 3 bases at V and 3 bases at J, with 9 bases between. CDR3 coding DNA: TGTGCCAGTAGTATCGACAGCTACAATCAGCCCCAGCATTTT. It yields the protein CASSIDSYNQPQHF.

The table lists this clone with a count of one. The chain joins TRBV7-9 to TRBJ1-1, with D perhaps TRBD1 (6 bases). V shed 5 bases and J shed 10 bases, with 20 bases lying between them. The CDR3 sequence is 14 residues long. Germline CDR1 reads SEHNR; CDR2 reads FQNEAQ (reference sequence). CDR3 loop: CASSPITGPLGAFF. CDR3 coding DNA: TGTGCCAGCAGCCCAATTACAGGGCCCTTGGGAGCTTTCTTT.

This chain links TRBV2 with TRBJ2-1; a weak D match, TRBD1 (5 bases). Germline V gene lookup returns CDR1 SNHLY and CDR2 FYNNEI. With 8 bases removed from V and 6 bases from J, the gap between germline ends came to 11 bases. The CDR3 contains 12 residues. The CDR3 DNA reads TGTGCCAGCCCGCCAGGGCGCAATGAGCAGTTCTTC. It encodes CASPPGRNEQFF.

V usage is TRBV30 and J usage is TRBJ2-6, with D tentatively TRBD2 (5 bases). CDR1 is GTSNPN and CDR2 is SVGIG in the germline V gene (reference sequence). Trimming cost V 5 bases and J 0 bases, with 5 bases left between them. The CDR3 is made up of 13 amino acids. CDR3 region: CAWGSSGANVLTF. CDR3 nucleotides: TGTGCCTGGGGGAGCTCTGGGGCCAACGTCCTGACTTTC.

V and J are TRBV18 and TRBJ1-1, with D uncertain. Germline-derived CDR1 and CDR2 are KGHSH and LQKENI. V dropped 3 bases and J dropped 1 base, with 12 bases sitting between them. The CDR3 totals 15 residues. As DNA, the CDR3 is TGTGCCAGCTCACCCCCGTCGGAGCCGAACACTGAAGCTTTCTTT. This sequence encodes CASSPPSEPNTEAFF.

The chain uses TRBV15 and TRBJ2-7; 9 bases align to TRBD2. CDR1 is LNHNV and CDR2 is YYDKDF in the germline V gene (reference sequence). The length of the CDR3 is 15 residues. Losses at the gene ends were 1 base for V and 4 bases for J; bases not matched to a gene: 5. DNA for the CDR3: TGTGCCACCAGCAGAGTGGCTAGCGGGGAATACGAGCAGTACTTC. Amino acid sequence: CATSRVASGEYEQYF.